This T cell receptor beta chain was found in a study of shared clonotypes between healthy human individuals. The wider study: The cohort comprised a couple of women and a few men. Their ages spanned 18 to 49 years. Three plates each covered CD4 naive and memory; CD8 naive two, CD8 memory one. Study-wide findings and caveats: The small donor group covered limited genetic and exposure diversity.

To note about this clone: Its antigen remains unidentified.

The assay was immunoSEQ multiplex PCR, and TCRdb's table has in-frame clones only and misses some. Here the sample spans hundreds of thousands of clones, around 74% being singletons. This receptor was taken from a woman in her 30s in good health. Sequences were obtained from memory CD4+ T cells sorted from blood. The subset was: CD45RA-negative fraction.

CDR3 DNA sequence: TGTGCCAGCAGTTTTTCCTATAAGCAGAGAAAACTGTTTTTT. Amino acid sequence: CASSFSYKQRKLFF. The V gene is TRBV28, the J gene TRBJ1-4; the D is unclear. The CDR3 spans 14 residues. Germline loops: CDR1 MDHEN, CDR2 SYDVKM. Trimming pared 3 bases from V and 10 bases from J, leaving 15 bases between.